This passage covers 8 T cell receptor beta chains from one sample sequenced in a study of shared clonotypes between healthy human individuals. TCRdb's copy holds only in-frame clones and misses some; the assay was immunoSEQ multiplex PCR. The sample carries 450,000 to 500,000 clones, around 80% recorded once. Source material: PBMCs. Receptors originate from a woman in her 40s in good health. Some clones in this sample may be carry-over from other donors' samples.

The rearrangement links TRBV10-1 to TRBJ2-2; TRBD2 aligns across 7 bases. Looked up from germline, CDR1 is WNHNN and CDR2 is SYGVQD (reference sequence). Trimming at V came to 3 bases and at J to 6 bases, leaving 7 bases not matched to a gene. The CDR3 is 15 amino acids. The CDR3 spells CASSDLAGVAGELFF. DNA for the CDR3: TGCGCCAGCAGTGATCTCGCGGGAGTGGCCGGGGAGCTGTTTTTT.

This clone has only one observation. For the CDR3, the DNA is TGTGCCAGCAGTGACCGACCGGGGCACACCGGGGAGCTGTTTTTT. Encoded protein: CASSDRPGHTGELFF. The rearrangement joins TRBV6-4 to TRBJ2-2; the D gene could be TRBD1 or TRBD2 (5 bases each). Trimming cost V 2 bases and J 3 bases, with 10 bases left between them. The germline V gene encodes CDR1 MRHNA and CDR2 SNTAGT. The CDR3 loop spans 15 amino acids.

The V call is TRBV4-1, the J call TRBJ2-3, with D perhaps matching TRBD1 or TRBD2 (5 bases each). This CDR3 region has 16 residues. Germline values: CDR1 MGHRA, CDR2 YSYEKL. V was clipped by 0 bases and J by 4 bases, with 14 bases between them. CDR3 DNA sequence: TGCGCCAGCAGCCAAGATCATTTGGGGGTCTCAGATACGCAGTATTTT. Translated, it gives CASSQDHLGVSDTQYF.

The CDR3 DNA follows: TGTGCCAGCAGGTTTTGTCTCAGCGGGAGCTCCTACAATGAGCAGTTCTTC. It encodes CASRFCLSGSSYNEQFF. The chain employs TRBV2 and TRBJ2-1; 8 positions match TRBD2. The germline V gene has CDR1 SNHLY and CDR2 FYNNEI. The junction had 10 bases not matched to a gene; V was cut back by 6 bases and J by 0 bases. The length of the CDR3 is 17 residues.

In DNA, the CDR3 is TGCAGCGTTGAAAATCCGACAGGGGGCGCGGGGACTGAAGCTTTCTTT. As protein: CSVENPTGGAGTEAFF. This rearrangement joins TRBV29-1 to TRBJ1-1; the match to TRBD1 covers 10 bases. Per germline, CDR1 SQVTM and CDR2 ANQGSEA. With V trimmed by 2 bases and J by 5 bases, 11 bases remained unmatched. The length of the CDR3 is 16 residues.

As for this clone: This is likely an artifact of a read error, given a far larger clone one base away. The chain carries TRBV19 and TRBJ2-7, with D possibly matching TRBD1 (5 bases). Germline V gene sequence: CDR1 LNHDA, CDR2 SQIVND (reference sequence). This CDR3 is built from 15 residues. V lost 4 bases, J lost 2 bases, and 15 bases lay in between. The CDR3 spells CASSTRQTNPYEQYF. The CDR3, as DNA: TGTGCCAGTAGTACCCGACAGACCAACCCCTACGAGCAGTACTTC.

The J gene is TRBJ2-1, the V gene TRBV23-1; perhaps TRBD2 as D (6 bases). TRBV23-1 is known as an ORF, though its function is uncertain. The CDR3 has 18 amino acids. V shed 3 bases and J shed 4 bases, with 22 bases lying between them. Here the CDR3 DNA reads TGCGCCAGCAGTCAGCCCCGGGGGACCGTAGGCAATTACAATGAGCAGTTCTTC. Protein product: CASSQPRGTVGNYNEQFF.

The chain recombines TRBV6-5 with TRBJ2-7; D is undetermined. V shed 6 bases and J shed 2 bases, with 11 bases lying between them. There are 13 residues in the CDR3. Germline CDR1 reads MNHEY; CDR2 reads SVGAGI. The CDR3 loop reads CASSRPGPYEQYF. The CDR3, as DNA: TGTGCCAGCAGCCGCCCCGGGCCCTACGAGCAGTACTTC.